This TCR beta chain originates from a study of CD8 T cells in Susac syndrome. Whole-study results and caveats: The study's TCR sequencing and HLA analysis drew on a certain number of individuals. That number was acknowledged as relatively small.

Germline lookup yields CDR1 LNHNV and CDR2 YYDKDF (reference sequence). The V and J ends lost 0 bases and 4 bases respectively, with 6 bases between them. The CDR3 sequence is 13 residues long. As to this clonotype: Its specificity is not known.

RNA, at roughly 0.45 to 1 ug, was reverse transcribed with random hexamers. From the immunoSEQ multiplex PCR reads, TCRdb called clonotypes with MiXCR, one entry per CDR3 protein. The sample records roughly 120,000 distinct CDR3 sequences, just under 95% being singletons. This receptor was obtained from a human donor in good health. Sequenced material: CD4+ T cells from PBMCs. The chain links TRBV15 to TRBJ1-2; D is unresolved. The CDR3 reads CATSRDRIYGYTF. The DNA for the CDR3 is TGTGCCACCAGCAGAGACAGGATCTATGGCTACACCTTC.